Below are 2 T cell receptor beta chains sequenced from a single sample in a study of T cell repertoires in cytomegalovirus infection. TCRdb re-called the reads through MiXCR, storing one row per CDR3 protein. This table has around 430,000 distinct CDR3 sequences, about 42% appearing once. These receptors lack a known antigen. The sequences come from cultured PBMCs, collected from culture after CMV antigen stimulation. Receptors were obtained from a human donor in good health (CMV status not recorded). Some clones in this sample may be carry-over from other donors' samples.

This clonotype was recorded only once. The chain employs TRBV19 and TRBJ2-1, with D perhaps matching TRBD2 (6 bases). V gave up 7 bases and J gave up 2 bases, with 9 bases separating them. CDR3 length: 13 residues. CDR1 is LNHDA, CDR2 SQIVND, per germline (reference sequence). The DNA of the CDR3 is TGTGCCAGTATGGGACTTCCCTACAATGAGCAGTTCTTC. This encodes CASMGLPYNEQFF.

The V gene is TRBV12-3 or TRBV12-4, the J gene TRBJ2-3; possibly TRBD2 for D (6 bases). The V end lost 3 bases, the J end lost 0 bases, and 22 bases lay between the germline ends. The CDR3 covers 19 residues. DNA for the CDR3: TGTGCCAGCAGTTTCCGTAGCGGCGGGTTGCGCAGGAGCACAGATACGCAGTATTTT. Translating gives CASSFRSGGLRRSTDTQYF.